Below, 20 T cell receptor beta chains from the same sample are listed, as sequenced in a study of shared clonotypes between healthy human individuals. Clones were sequenced by immunoSEQ multiplex PCR, and TCRdb holds only the in-frame ones, with some missing. The data show under 750,000 clones, 55% to 80% seen once. The material sequenced was memory CD4+ T cells sorted from blood. Described subset: CD45RA-negative fraction. These receptors were collected from a woman aged 30 to 39 in good health.

This rearrangement joins TRBV6-1 to TRBJ2-1; perhaps TRBD2 as D (5 bases). The germline CDR1 and CDR2 sequences are MNHNS and SASEGT. The V and J ends lost 3 bases and 0 bases respectively, with 12 bases between them. There are 16 residues in the CDR3. The CDR3 protein is CASSDLSGSSYNEQFF. The CDR3 DNA is TGTGCCAGCAGTGACCTCAGCGGAAGCTCCTACAATGAGCAGTTCTTC.

As for this clone: The sample holds other DNA sequences that translate to the same CDR3. The chain uses TRBV5-4 and TRBJ1-4; D is unresolved. CDR1 is SGHNT, CDR2 YYREEE, per germline (reference sequence). CDR3 length: 14 residues. Trimming shortened V by 0 bases and J by 7 bases, and 10 bases separated the two germline ends. The CDR3 reads CASSLGGVGEKLFF. The CDR3 DNA reads as TGTGCCAGCAGCTTGGGAGGAGTCGGTGAAAAACTGTTTTTT.

This clone has more than one count but fewer than ten. The gene calls are TRBV2 and TRBJ2-7, with D uncertain. The V end lost 5 bases, the J end lost 5 bases, and 4 bases lay between the germline ends. This CDR3 contains 10 residues. Germline V gene sequence: CDR1 SNHLY, CDR2 FYNNEI. The CDR3 sequence is CASSRNEQYF. CDR3 nucleotides: TGTGCCAGCAGTCGTAACGAGCAGTACTTC.

The CDR3 reads CASPPRAVSSYNEQFF. CDR3 in DNA: TGTGCCAGCCCACCCCGTGCGGTAAGCTCCTACAATGAGCAGTTCTTC. This chain links TRBV7-9 with TRBJ2-1; D gene uncertain. Germline loops: CDR1 SEHNR, CDR2 FQNEAQ (reference sequence). This CDR3 region has 16 residues. Trimming pared 8 bases from V and 0 bases from J, leaving 17 bases between.

The CDR3 protein is CASSSSQLISYNEQFF. Here the CDR3 DNA reads TGTGCCAGCAGCTCCTCCCAGTTAATCTCCTACAATGAGCAGTTCTTC. The J gene is TRBJ2-1, the V gene TRBV7-8; no firm D call. Germline CDR1 reads SGHVS; CDR2 reads FQNEAQ. V was clipped by 4 bases and J by 0 bases, with 13 bases between them. The CDR3 consists of 16 residues.

The chain combines TRBV9 with TRBJ2-2, with D unclear. This CDR3 contains 15 residues. From germline, CDR1 is SGDLS and CDR2 YYNGEE. V was shortened by 0 bases and J by 7 bases, with 13 bases between the two germline ends. This chain's CDR3 is CASSVGPKRVGELFF. In nucleotides, the CDR3 is TGTGCCAGCAGCGTAGGACCAAAACGCGTCGGGGAGCTGTTTTTT.

J is TRBJ1-2 and V is TRBV10-1; D perhaps matches TRBD1 (6 bases). CDR1 is WNHNN and CDR2 is SYGVQD in the germline V gene (reference sequence). Trimming took off 5 bases at V and 4 bases at J, with 11 bases between the two ends. This CDR3 has 13 residues. As DNA, the CDR3 is TGCGCCAGCAGTCTAGGACAGCGCTATGGCTACACCTTC. Encoded protein: CASSLGQRYGYTF.

The chain carries TRBV6-1 and TRBJ1-2; D is undetermined. CDR3 length: 13 residues. Germline assignment: CDR1 MNHNS and CDR2 SASEGT. V shed 11 bases and J shed 2 bases, with 15 bases lying between them. The CDR3 spells CAGGDGTNYGYTF. The DNA of the CDR3 is TGTGCCGGAGGCGACGGAACAAACTATGGCTACACCTTC.

This clone was seen at least ten times. The J gene is TRBJ1-5, the V gene TRBV28; the D gene is possibly TRBD1 (6 bases). Germline loops: CDR1 MDHEN, CDR2 SYDVKM. This CDR3 is 15 amino acids long. The V gene lost 6 bases and the J gene lost 1 base, with 13 bases spanning the gap. The CDR3 sequence is CASRLQGQSNQPQHF. CDR3 DNA: TGTGCCAGCAGATTACAGGGCCAGAGCAATCAGCCCCAGCATTTT.

This chain links TRBV6-1 with TRBJ2-7, with D maybe TRBD2 (6 bases). The CDR3 consists of 15 residues. Germline V gene data show CDR1 as MNHNS and CDR2 as SASEGT. Trimming cost V 4 bases and J 0 bases, with 13 bases left between them. CDR3 sequence: CASSVGRDPSYEQYF. In nucleotides, the CDR3 is TGTGCCAGCAGTGTGGGGCGGGACCCCTCCTACGAGCAGTACTTC.

The chain combines TRBV9 with TRBJ2-7, with D possibly TRBD2 on 6 matching bases. The germline gives CDR1 SGDLS, CDR2 YYNGEE. V lost 1 base and J 2 bases, leaving 16 bases between the germline ends. There are 16 residues in the CDR3. The CDR3 sequence is CASSVRGTSSTYEQYF. As DNA, the CDR3 is TGTGCCAGCAGCGTACGCGGAACTAGCTCCACCTACGAGCAGTACTTC.

The V call is TRBV19, the J call TRBJ2-7; D uncertain. Germline V CDR1 and CDR2: LNHDA, SQIVND (reference sequence). V was pared by 7 bases and J by 7 bases, with 20 bases between. The CDR3 is made up of 14 amino acids. The CDR3 DNA reads as TGTGCCAGTAAGCCGGAGATACAGCTACGAGAGCAGTACTTC. As protein: CASKPEIQLREQYF.

The J gene is TRBJ2-1, the V gene TRBV6-6; 12 bases are shared with TRBD2. The germline gives CDR1 MNHNY, CDR2 SVGAGI (reference sequence). The CDR3 sequence is 15 residues long. J was trimmed by 9 bases and V by 5 bases; bases with no gene match: 8. CDR3 nucleotides: TGTGCCAGCAGTACCCTAGCGGGAGGGGTCGGTGAGCAGTTCTTC. It is translated as CASSTLAGGVGEQFF.

For this clone: This same CDR3 is encoded by further DNA sequences in the sample. This sequence joins TRBV7-2 and TRBJ2-3; TRBD2 aligns across 7 bases. This CDR3 region has 16 residues. Germline V gene data show CDR1 as SGHTA and CDR2 as FQGNSA. V shed 1 base and J 1 base; nucleotides not matched to a gene: 5. This CDR3 reads CASSLVGTSGTDTQYF. CDR3 nucleotide sequence: TGTGCCAGCAGCTTAGTAGGTACTAGCGGCACAGATACGCAGTATTTT.

This clone appeared once. The rearrangement uses TRBV28 and TRBJ2-1; D gene ambiguous. This CDR3 is 15 amino acids long. Germline V lookup: CDR1 MDHEN, CDR2 SYDVKM. Trimming pared 5 bases from V and 1 base from J, leaving 12 bases between. CDR3 loop: CASSSWIASYNEQFF. For the CDR3, the DNA is TGTGCCAGCAGTAGCTGGATCGCATCCTACAATGAGCAGTTCTTC. The full variable domain, its missing parts supplied by reference TRBV28 and TRBJ2-1, is DVKVTQSSRYLVKRTGEKVFLECVQDMDHENMFWYRQDPGLGLRLIYFSYDVKMKEKGDIPEGYSVSREKKERFSLILESASTNQTSMYLCASSSWIASYNEQFFGPGTRLTVL.

The chain uses TRBV11-1 and TRBJ2-7, with 7 bases matching TRBD2. Germline V gene sequence: CDR1 SGHAT, CDR2 FQDESV (reference sequence). The CDR3 loop spans 16 amino acids. The J segment lost 0 bases and the V segment lost 5 bases, leaving 10 bases of the junction unmatched. The CDR3 spells CASSHSGLAASYEQYF. CDR3 DNA sequence: TGTGCCAGCAGCCATTCGGGGCTAGCGGCCTCCTACGAGCAGTACTTC.

About this clone: Other DNA variants within this sample encode the same CDR3. The chain employs TRBV5-1 and TRBJ2-1; weak D call: TRBD2 (6 bases). Trimming took off 0 bases at V and 4 bases at J, with 11 bases between the two ends. CDR1 and CDR2 (germline): SGHRS, YFSETQ. The CDR3 totals 15 residues. The CDR3: CASSLDSSAYNEQFF. The CDR3 DNA reads TGCGCCAGCAGCTTGGATTCTAGCGCTTACAATGAGCAGTTCTTC.

This rearrangement joins TRBV5-6 to TRBJ1-1, with D possibly matching TRBD1 (6 bases). The CDR3 is made up of 17 amino acids. Germline CDR1 is SGHDT and CDR2 is YYEEEE. The V end was cut by 4 bases, the J end by 1 base, with 20 bases between. The chain's CDR3 is CASSSLQGWGGNTEAFF. The CDR3, as DNA: TGTGCCAGCAGCAGCCTACAGGGATGGGGTGGGAACACTGAAGCTTTCTTT.

V gene TRBV7-9 combines with J gene TRBJ1-3; D ambiguous. Trimming shortened V by 6 bases and J by 4 bases, and 13 bases separated the two germline ends. The germline V gene encodes CDR1 SEHNR and CDR2 FQNEAQ (reference sequence). The CDR3 spans 14 residues. The chain's CDR3 is CASRGLSRGNTIYF. The DNA of the CDR3 is TGTGCCAGCAGGGGTCTCTCACGCGGAAACACCATATATTTT.

The chain is built from TRBV28 and TRBJ2-5, with 8 bases that match TRBD1. Germline loops: CDR1 MDHEN, CDR2 SYDVKM. This CDR3 is 14 amino acids long. V lost 4 bases, J lost 2 bases, and 3 bases stayed unmatched. CDR3 DNA sequence: TGTGCCAGCAGTTGGACAGGGCTGCAAGAGACCCAGTACTTC. Amino acids: CASSWTGLQETQYF.